What follows are 22 T cell receptor beta chains derived from one specimen sequenced in a study of CD8+CD57+ T cells in acquired aplastic anemia (dated by TCRdb to the late 2010s). Patients chosen for sequencing had shown expansion of CD8+CD57+ cells by flow cytometry. Sequencing was performed on an Illumina HiSeq 2000. Genomic DNA served as template for TCR beta VDJ combination and CDR3 sequence profiling. Starting from the raw public reads, TCRdb applied fastp trimming at Q25, assembled clones with MiXCR and retained in-frame beta chains. Rows are combined by CDR3 protein, so each entry shows the most common genes and DNA. The sample has around 200,000 distinct CDR3 sequences on record, around 47% of them singletons. The leading ten clones occupy about 9.5% of the sample. Sequenced material: sorted CD4+, CD8+, or CD8+CD57+ T cells (not recorded which) from PBMCs. Receptors were obtained from a human donor with aplastic anemia.

Only a few counts were recorded for this clonotype. The chain combines TRBV7-2 with TRBJ1-3; D remains unclear. CDR3 length equals 14 residues. Germline loops: CDR1 SGHTA, CDR2 FQGNSA. V lost 5 bases and J lost 0, with 8 bases in between. CDR3 in DNA: TGTGCCAGCAGCCGCGGAAACTCTGGAAACACCATATATTTT. Its protein product is CASSRGNSGNTIYF.

As to this clonotype: This sequence may be a read error, since a much larger clone differs from it by one base. The chain couples TRBV12-3 or TRBV12-4 to TRBJ1-5; 9 bases fit TRBD1. This CDR3 is 14 amino acids long. V dropped 5 bases and J dropped 6; count of bases not matched to a gene: 5. The CDR3 bases are TGTGCCAGCAGTGCCGGGACAGGGTCTCAGCCCCAGCATTTT. Its protein is CASSAGTGSQPQHF.

The rearrangement uses TRBV25-1 and TRBJ2-2, with unresolved D. The germline V and J ends were trimmed by 4 bases and 0 bases, with 6 bases remaining between them. The CDR3 contains 14 residues. CDR1 is MGHDK and CDR2 is SYGVNS in the germline V gene. CDR3 region: CASSGYTNTGELFF. In DNA form, the CDR3 reads TGTGCCAGCAGTGGTTACACGAACACCGGGGAGCTGTTTTTT.

At least ten counts were recorded for this clonotype. V gene TRBV19 combines with J gene TRBJ1-4; 8 bases line up with TRBD1. CDR3 size: 16 residues. V shed 3 bases and J 6 bases; nucleotides not matched to a gene: 9. Per germline, CDR1 LNHDA and CDR2 SQIVND (reference sequence). CDR3 in amino acids: CASSMDSGGLDEKLFF. The CDR3 nucleotides are TGTGCCAGTAGTATGGACTCAGGGGGCTTGGATGAAAAACTGTTTTTT.

The table lists this clonotype with many counts. The chain carries TRBV7-9 and TRBJ1-1; 7 nucleotides agree with TRBD1. V shed 1 base and J 4 bases; nucleotides not matched to a gene: 3. Germline V gene data show CDR1 as SEHNR and CDR2 as FQNEAQ (reference sequence). The CDR3 is 14 amino acids. DNA for the CDR3: TGTGCCAGCAGCTTAGGGGGACAGATCACTGAAGCTTTCTTT. Translating gives CASSLGGQITEAFF. The full variable domain, rest sourced from reference TRBV7-9 and TRBJ1-1, is DTGVSQNPRHKITKRGQNVTFRCDPISEHNRLYWYRQTLGQGPEFLTYFQNEAQLEKSRLLSDRFSAERPKGSFSTLEIQRTEQGDSAMYLCASSLGGQITEAFFGQGTRLTVV.

The CDR3 region is CASSRTACEQYF. CDR3 sequence (DNA): TGTGCCAGCAGTCGTACGGCGTGCGAGCAGTACTTC. The V gene is TRBV7-9, the J gene TRBJ2-7; D unclear. The V gene lost 6 bases and the J gene lost 6 bases, with 12 bases spanning the gap. Per the germline V gene, CDR1 is SEHNR and CDR2 is FQNEAQ (reference sequence). This CDR3 comprises 12 residues.

This clonotype was seen only a few times. The chain uses TRBV15 and TRBJ1-6; perhaps TRBD1 as D (5 bases). V was cut by 1 base and J by 6 bases, with 13 bases left in between. This CDR3 region has 16 residues. From germline, CDR1 is LNHNV and CDR2 YYDKDF (reference sequence). In nucleotides, the CDR3 is TGTGCCACCAGCAGAGCGTCCGGGACCGGTAATTCACCCCTCCACTTT. Protein: CATSRASGTGNSPLHF.

V gene TRBV6-2 or TRBV6-3 combines with J gene TRBJ1-4, with D perhaps matching TRBD1 (6 bases). Germline V gene data show CDR1 as MNHEY and CDR2 as SVGEGT. V shed 6 bases and J shed 8 bases, with 16 bases lying between them. The CDR3 has 14 residues. The CDR3 protein is CASSPPGHLEKLFF. CDR3 nucleotides: TGTGCCAGCAGCCCCCCGGGACACCTAGAAAAACTGTTTTTT.

This clonotype was recorded a few times. The junction differs from germline at one of its ends, possibly a read error. V and J are TRBV6-1 and TRBJ1-3, with unresolved D. Germline V CDR1 and CDR2: MNHNS, SASEGT. The CDR3 has 17 amino acids. For the CDR3, the DNA is TGTGCCAGCAGCGAAGCCGCAGGAACCTTTACTGGAAACACCATATATTTT. Protein product: CASSEAAGTFTGNTIYF.

This clonotype has ten or more counts. The gene calls are TRBV7-9 and TRBJ1-4; TRBD1 might be the D (6 bases). The CDR3 extends over 15 amino acids. CDR1 and CDR2 from the germline V gene are SEHNR and FQNEAQ (reference sequence). Trimming cost V 2 bases and J 6 bases, with 13 bases left between them. CDR3 nucleotides: TGTGCCAGCAGCTTAAATTCGGGGGGCCATGAAAAACTGTTTTTT. Translating it yields CASSLNSGGHEKLFF.

CDR3 nucleotides: TGCAGCGCCTCTCAGGGTGTCATGAACACTGAAGCTTTCTTT. The encoded protein is CSASQGVMNTEAFF. The chain links TRBV29-1 to TRBJ1-1, with D maybe TRBD1 (5 bases). The CDR3 loop spans 14 amino acids. Germline-derived CDR1 and CDR2 are SQVTM and ANQGSEA. Trimming took off 7 bases at V and 0 bases at J, with 15 bases between the two ends.

V is TRBV25-1 and J is TRBJ1-5; D may be TRBD1 (6 bases). The CDR3 has 12 amino acids. V dropped 5 bases and J dropped 4 bases, with 6 bases sitting between them. Germline CDR1 and CDR2: MGHDK and SYGVNS. CDR3 nucleotide sequence: TGTGCCAGCAGTAGGGGGAATCAGCCCCAGCATTTT. It yields the protein CASSRGNQPQHF.

Regarding this clonotype: This is likely a read error, given that the CDR3 carries no conserved phenylalanine or tryptophan at its end. This chain joins TRBV5-8 and TRBJ1-2; D remains unclear. This CDR3 contains 13 residues. The V gene lost 0 bases and the J gene lost 2 bases, with 5 bases spanning the gap. Germline V gene lookup returns CDR1 SGHTS and CDR2 YDEGEE. The CDR3 reads CASSLVGNYGYTL. As DNA, the CDR3 is TGTGCCAGCAGCTTGGTTGGGAACTATGGCTACACCCTC.

The genes are TRBV29-1 and TRBJ1-5; the D gene is possibly TRBD1 (5 bases). CDR1 and CDR2 (germline): SQVTM, ANQGSEA. V was trimmed by 7 bases and J by 0 bases, leaving 10 bases between them. There are 13 residues in the CDR3. In DNA form, the CDR3 reads TGCAGCGCGAACAGGTTTAGCAATCAGCCCCAGCATTTT. This translates into CSANRFSNQPQHF.

This clonotype was counted at least ten times. The chain recombines TRBV7-3 with TRBJ2-3, with TRBD2 identical over 8 bases. V shed 5 bases and J 3 bases; nucleotides not matched to a gene: 7. The CDR3 is 15 amino acids. CDR1 SGHTA and CDR2 FQGTGA come from the germline V gene. The CDR3 bases are TGTGCCAGCAGCCCCACGGGGGGGTGGACAGATACGCAGTATTTT. Protein sequence: CASSPTGGWTDTQYF. Full variable domain (outside the CDR3, taken from reference TRBV7-3 and TRBJ2-3): GAGVSQTPSNKVTEKGKYVELRCDPISGHTALYWYRQSLGQGPEFLIYFQGTGAADDSGLPNDRFFAVRPEGSVSTLKIQRTERGDSAVYLCASSPTGGWTDTQYFGPGTRLTVL.

The gene calls are TRBV15 and TRBJ2-7, with D possibly being TRBD1 (5 bases). Between the trimmed V and J ends, which lost 0 bases and 2 bases, there was a span of 11 bases. The germline V gene has CDR1 LNHNV and CDR2 YYDKDF (reference sequence). The CDR3 has 15 residues. The DNA for the CDR3 is TGTGCCACCAGCAGAGATCACAGGCCCCCCTACGAGCAGTACTTC. Translation gives CATSRDHRPPYEQYF.

The CDR3 region has the DNA TGTGCCAGCAGCCCCCCGGGAGGGCTACATCAGCCCCAGCATTTT. Translated, it gives CASSPPGGLHQPQHF. The chain is built from TRBV7-9 and TRBJ1-5; D remains ambiguous. Germline CDR1 is SEHNR and CDR2 is FQNEAQ (reference sequence). The length of the CDR3 is 15 residues. V lost 5 bases to trimming and J lost 5 bases, with 16 bases between them.

Turning to this clonotype: One base away lies a much larger clone, so this may be a sequencing read error. CDR3: CAGSLAYEQFF. In nucleotides, the CDR3 is TGTGCCGGCAGCCTTGCCTATGAGCAGTTCTTC. V is TRBV3-1 and J is TRBJ2-1; D call uncertain. The germline CDR1 and CDR2 sequences are LGHDT and YNNKEL (reference sequence). CDR3 length equals 11 residues.

This clonotype was seen at least ten times. The V call is TRBV19, the J call TRBJ2-5; 11 nucleotides align to TRBD2. Germline V CDR1 and CDR2: LNHDA, SQIVND (reference sequence). This CDR3 is built from 16 residues. With V trimmed by 1 base and J by 1 base, 2 bases remained unmatched. The CDR3 protein is CASSIATSGTQETQYF. The DNA for the CDR3 is TGTGCCAGTAGTATAGCGACTAGCGGGACCCAAGAGACCCAGTACTTC.

This clonotype appeared a few times. The V gene is TRBV7-8, the J gene TRBJ1-5; D gene uncertain. Germline lookup yields CDR1 SGHVS and CDR2 FQNEAQ. V was pared by 10 bases and J by 6 bases, with 7 bases between. CDR3 length: 10 residues. This chain's CDR3 is CAKRCQPQHF. The CDR3 coding sequence is TGTGCCAAAAGGTGTCAGCCCCAGCATTTT. The full variable domain, its missing parts supplied by reference TRBV7-8 and TRBJ1-5, is GAGVSQSPRYKVAKRGQDVALRCDPISGHVSLFWYQQALGQGPEFLTYFQNEAQLDKSGLPSDRFFAERPEGSVSTLKIQRTQQEDSAVYLCAKRCQPQHFGDGTRLSIL.

The chain is built from TRBV28 and TRBJ1-5, with D unresolved. Germline V gene lookup returns CDR1 MDHEN and CDR2 SYDVKM. The CDR3 totals 14 residues. Trimming cost V 2 bases and J 5 bases, with 10 bases left between them. For the CDR3, the DNA is TGTGCCAGCAGTTTAGGGCAGAGAGATCAGCCCCAGCATTTT. Residues: CASSLGQRDQPQHF.

This clonotype was recorded a few times. The chain employs TRBV25-1 and TRBJ2-7, with 10 bases that match TRBD2. V was clipped by 4 bases and J by 4 bases; unmatched bases: 10. The CDR3 length is 16 residues. The germline V gene has CDR1 MGHDK and CDR2 SYGVNS. The CDR3 DNA sequence: TGTGCCAGCAGTGTCTCCCCGGGACTAGCGAGATACGAGCAGTACTTC. Translated: CASSVSPGLARYEQYF.